This TCR beta chain was identified in a study of blood T cell repertoires in COVID-19. Background on the study: T cells, B-cell-depleted T cells, or PBMCs provided the cDNA or gDNA that served as material.

Repertoires were generated with immunoSEQ multiplex PCR, while TCRdb's copy carries only in-frame clones and drops some. The data contain 150,000 to 180,000 clones, approximately 80% of them singletons. The germline gives CDR1 SGHVS, CDR2 FQNEAQ. This CDR3 has 15 amino acids. V dropped 5 bases and J dropped 5; count of bases not matched to a gene: 7. The chain couples TRBV7-8 to TRBJ1-5; TRBD1 matches at 9 bases. The TCR was taken from a woman at least 80 years old with acute or convalescent COVID-19. The sequenced sample consisted of peripheral blood. The chain's CDR3 is CASSQQTGGYQPQHF. As DNA, the CDR3 is TGTGCCAGCAGCCAACAAACAGGGGGCTATCAGCCCCAGCATTTT.